The text below deals with one T cell receptor (beta chain). No cognate antigen has been identified for it. No base quality information exists; no much larger clone differs at one position. Distinct nucleotide sequences in the sample also encode this CDR3. These data are taken from a study of shared clonotypes between healthy human individuals (TCRdb year 2020). The study in broad terms: A couple of women and a few men aged 18 to 49 years were included in the cohort. Between about 0.85 and 10 billion PBMCs per donor were obtained by leukapheresis. To estimate repertoire size and how much clonotype sharing occurs between individuals, the study deeply sequenced the blood TCR repertoires of several healthy adults. To increase sequencing depth and limit assay-specific biases, different laboratories used diverse techniques to prepare libraries and sequence TCR repertoires. For each donor, CD4 naive and CD4 memory were each run on three plates, CD8 naive on two plates, and CD8 memory on one plate.

Results the study describes overall, beyond this receptor: Across several donors, approximately 5% of naive CD4, roughly 3.5% of naive CD8, around 2.1% of memory CD4, and 0.3% to 0.45% of memory CD8 clonotypes were shared. Because the study included a small number of donors, the genetic and exposure-history diversity represented was limited. Sampling was restricted to blood, and TCR repertoires in tissue are likely to differ from TCR repertoires in blood. Higher generation probabilities were observed for clonotypes shared by all four sorted-subset donors than for non-shared clonotypes. Naive subsets generally had larger estimated clonotype richness than memory subsets. Even with the large sequencing depth, rarefaction of the sorted-subset datasets indicated that sequencing was incomplete. Pairwise subsampling led to the expectation that sequencing depth would affect the degree of clonotype sharing among donors.

Trimming costs V 4 bases and J 2 bases, and their ends lie 8 bases apart. From its cysteine to its phenylalanine, the CDR3 spans 13 amino acids. Left in the record is the CDR3 DNA by itself, 39 bases read in frame from the first base. As encoded in the germline V gene, CDR1 is MNHNS while CDR2 is SASEGT. Using the deep immunoSEQ assay, multiplex PCR amplified TCR CDR3 regions from genomic DNA. Extracted genomic DNA from each cell subset was distributed evenly across all wells of several immunoSEQ 96-well plates, and each plate was treated as a replicate. For sorted subsets, roughly 200 ng of genomic DNA, equivalent to some 30,000 T cell genomes, went into each replicate PCR. The purified libraries were quantified using a Qubit 3.0 fluorometer, sized with a Bioanalyzer 2100, and then quantified again using the KAPA Library Quantification kit. Each immunoSEQ 96-well plate was sequenced on its own single-read 150-cycle Illumina NextSeq 550 flow cell. The study's processing was this. Because the immunoSEQ output included only junctional sequences and no quality scores, the filtering could not be the same as the filtering used for full-length reads. To assign V/J genes and CDR3, sequences were annotated against IMGT germline references using PyIR, a Python wrapper for IgBLAST v1.9. Reads were filtered out if the reads had weak V/J assignments (E-value above 1e-6), no CDR3, stop codons, out-of-frame junctions, or ambiguous translated residues. V3J clonotypes were defined as sequences sharing an identical inferred V gene, J gene, and CDR3 amino acid sequence. Percentage overlap between repertoires was calculated by dividing the number of shared unique clonotypes by the size of the smaller repertoire. Richness of each repertoire was evaluated using RTK rarefaction, the Chao1 estimator, and Recon v2.1 estimates of unobserved clonotypes. OLGA was used to compute generation probabilities for all TCRbeta clonotypes that the gDNA method yielded from a few donors. TCRdb stores this immuneACCESS table with in-frame sequences only. Part of the clones is absent; in the studies checked, under half of the shortfall reflects unresolved V genes, and no reason is known for the rest. V and J calls and clone size are those listed in that table; D and trimming were worked out from the DNA. In this sample the table shows approximately 1,000,000 clones, 70% to 80% of which occur a single time. Clones ranked in the top ten supply about 0.52% of the sample.

The donors were healthy, HIV-negative adults with no recently reported acute infections or vaccinations. Every donor was a Caucasian adult residing in Nashville, Tennessee, USA. CD4+ T cells were enriched through magnetic negative selection, after which naive cells were positively selected on CD45RA and the remaining negative fraction served as the memory subset. Blood was obtained by leukapheresis, after which PBMCs were separated by Ficoll-Histopaque density gradient centrifugation and cryopreserved in liquid nitrogen vapor phase. Analytical flow cytometry was used to check the purity and quantity of every magnetically sorted T cell population. From each sorted fraction, genomic DNA was isolated and quantified by UV absorbance on a Nanodrop 2000c.

This chain is built from TRBV6-1 and TRBJ2-5; the D gene is not confidently resolved. The sample was memory CD4+ T cells from PBMCs. This sample's cell subset or site label indicates: CD45RA-negative fraction. This sequence originates from a man between 18 and 35 years old in good health. Some clones in this sample may be carry-over from other donors' samples. The encoded CDR3 is CASSVGSQETQYF. The DNA sequence is given as TGTGCCAGCAGTGTCGGGTCGCAAGAGACCCAGTACTTC.